Each of the 26 T cell receptor beta chains below was sequenced from the same sample in a study of cytomegalovirus exposure and HLA in healthy donors. This PCR relied on a set of 60 Vbeta primers and 13 Jbeta primers. Produced via immunoSEQ multiplex PCR; TCRdb's table is partial and in-frame only. The repertoire has roughly 100,000 clones, over 70% of them found once; the top ten carry over 7.5%. Sequencing was carried out using PBMCs. The receptors were gathered from a woman in her thirties or forties in good health and CMV-seropositive.

The chain recombines TRBV7-6 with TRBJ2-3; TRBD2 matches at 10 bases. This CDR3 is 17 amino acids long. Unmatched junction bases numbered 6, after V lost 1 base and J lost 2 bases. Germline V gene data show CDR1 as SGHVS and CDR2 as FNYEAQ. The CDR3, as DNA: TGTGCCAGCAGCTTAGGTTGGCTAGCGGGAGACACAGATACGCAGTATTTT. Amino acids: CASSLGWLAGDTDTQYF.

The chain has TRBV25-1 and TRBJ2-2; 7 bases fit TRBD1. Germline V gene data show CDR1 as MGHDK and CDR2 as SYGVNS. Trimming cost V 9 bases and J 0 bases; bases outside gene matches: 4. This CDR3 comprises 14 residues. The CDR3 here is CASSGTANTGELFF. CDR3 coding DNA: TGTGCCAGTTCTGGGACAGCGAACACCGGGGAGCTGTTTTTT. The full variable domain, with the rest looked up from reference TRBV25-1 and TRBJ2-2, is EADIYQTPRYLVIGTGKKITLECSQTMGHDKMYWYQQDPGMELHLIHYSYGVNSTEKGDLSSESTVSRIRTEHFPLTLESARPSHTSQYLCASSGTANTGELFFGEGSRLTVL.

The V and J genes are TRBV19 and TRBJ2-7; TRBD2 aligns across 14 bases. Unmatched junction bases numbered 20, after V lost 4 bases and J lost 6 bases. Germline values: CDR1 LNHDA, CDR2 SQIVND (reference sequence). The CDR3 runs to 20 residues. CDR3 in amino acids: CASSTNGWGLAGEGRVEQYF. Written as DNA, the CDR3 is TGTGCCAGTAGTACGAACGGTTGGGGACTAGCGGGAGAGGGTAGGGTCGAGCAGTACTTC.

The rearrangement links TRBV18 to TRBJ2-7; no reliable D call. The germline gives CDR1 KGHSH, CDR2 LQKENI. This CDR3 comprises 15 residues. Trimming cost V 1 base and J 2 bases, with 12 bases left between them. Here the CDR3 reads CASSPLLASTYEQYF. The DNA of the CDR3 is TGTGCCAGCTCACCACTCTTGGCTAGTACCTACGAGCAGTACTTC.

J is TRBJ2-2 and V is TRBV6-5; 8 nucleotides line up with TRBD1. The CDR3 is 15 residues long. The V gene's germline CDR1 is MNHEY and CDR2 SVGAGI. V lost 1 base, J lost 3 bases, and 1 base stayed unmatched. For the CDR3, the DNA is TGTGCCAGCAGTTACTTGGACAGGGACACCGGGGAGCTGTTTTTT. As protein: CASSYLDRDTGELFF.

This chain uses TRBV7-3 with TRBJ2-7, with 10 bases fitting TRBD1. This CDR3 is 15 amino acids long. Germline lookup yields CDR1 SGHTA and CDR2 FQGTGA. After removal of 5 bases from V and 5 bases from J, the junction contained 9 bases not matched to a gene. CDR3 bases: TGTGCCAGCAGCCGCACCGGGACAGGGGAGAACGAGCAGTACTTC. It codes for CASSRTGTGENEQYF.

V gene TRBV7-8 combines with J gene TRBJ2-7; 7 bases are shared with TRBD2. This CDR3 has 16 residues. V shed 4 bases and J 1 base; nucleotides not matched to a gene: 10. Germline V gene lookup returns CDR1 SGHVS and CDR2 FQNEAQ. The CDR3 nucleotides read TGTGCCAGCAGCTGGGGGGTCCGGGGGGTGTCCTACGAGCAGTACTTC. Amino acid sequence: CASSWGVRGVSYEQYF.

The V and J genes are TRBV7-2 and TRBJ2-2; 7 nucleotides match TRBD2. In germline, CDR1 is SGHTA, CDR2 FQGNSA. V shed 5 bases and J 3 bases; nucleotides not matched to a gene: 6. The CDR3 runs to 15 residues. Here the CDR3 reads CASSLSAGDTGELFF. For the CDR3, the DNA is TGTGCCAGCAGCCTATCTGCGGGAGACACCGGGGAGCTGTTTTTT.

This sequence joins TRBV5-4 and TRBJ2-7, with TRBD2 matching 7 bases. The V segment lost 0 bases and the J segment 5 bases; nucleotides outside the gene matches: 8. The CDR3 sequence is 15 residues long. Germline CDR1 is SGHNT and CDR2 is YYREEE (reference sequence). The CDR3 sequence is CASSLGWSRGDEQYF. The CDR3 coding sequence is TGTGCCAGCAGCTTGGGGTGGAGCCGGGGGGACGAGCAGTACTTC.

The chain combines TRBV19 with TRBJ2-1, with 10 bases that match TRBD2. Trimming cost V 4 bases and J 10 bases; bases outside gene matches: 4. Germline loops: CDR1 LNHDA, CDR2 SQIVND (reference sequence). This CDR3 has 13 residues. In DNA, the CDR3 is TGTGCCAGTAGTACTAGCGGGGGACCCGAGCAGTTCTTC. Residues: CASSTSGGPEQFF.

This sequence joins TRBV2 and TRBJ2-1; 11 bases map to TRBD2. CDR1 SNHLY and CDR2 FYNNEI come from the germline V gene. The CDR3 is 14 residues long. The V gene end was trimmed by 7 bases and the J gene end by 8 bases; junction bases not matched to a gene: 7. CDR3 DNA sequence: TGTGCCAGCACGGTAGCGGGGGGGTTGGATGAGCAGTTCTTC. Translating gives CASTVAGGLDEQFF. Full variable domain (missing parts from reference TRBV2 and TRBJ2-1): EPEVTQTPSHQVTQMGQEVILRCVPISNHLYFYWYRQILGQKVEFLVSFYNNEISEKSEIFDDQFSVERPDGSNFTLKIRSTKLEDSAMYFCASTVAGGLDEQFFGPGTRLTVL.

This sequence joins TRBV6-5 and TRBJ1-1; the D gene is possibly TRBD1 (5 bases). V lost 6 bases and J 5 bases, leaving 13 bases between the germline ends. Germline CDR1 and CDR2: MNHEY and SVGAGI. This CDR3 is 13 amino acids long. This CDR3 reads CASSPDGGTEAFF. The CDR3 DNA reads TGTGCCAGCAGCCCCGACGGGGGGACTGAAGCTTTCTTT.

The chain employs TRBV9 and TRBJ1-5, with no clear D. The CDR3 contains 14 residues. Trimming shortened V by 2 bases and J by 0 bases, and 6 bases separated the two germline ends. CDR1 SGDLS and CDR2 YYNGEE come from the germline V gene. CDR3 nucleotides: TGTGCCAGCAGCGTGACTGATAGCAATCAGCCCCAGCATTTT. It translates to CASSVTDSNQPQHF.

The chain has TRBV4-3 and TRBJ1-2; 7 bases map to TRBD1. Germline CDR1 LGHNA, CDR2 YSLEER. With 0 bases clipped from V and 8 bases from J, the junction kept 9 bases outside the gene matches. The CDR3 has 15 amino acids. For the CDR3, the DNA is TGCGCCAGCAGCCAAGATAGAAGGTCAGGGGGAGGCTACACCTTC. It specifies CASSQDRRSGGGYTF.

This clone was counted only a few times. The rearrangement links TRBV16 to TRBJ1-2; 12 bases agree with TRBD1. Trimming took 3 bases from V and 8 from J; bases not matched to a gene: 10. The germline V gene encodes CDR1 KGHSY and CDR2 FQNENV. The CDR3 is made up of 16 amino acids. The CDR3 protein is CASSHTMTGQGAGYTF. CDR3 coding DNA: TGTGCCAGCAGCCACACCATGACGGGACAGGGGGCGGGCTACACCTTC. The full variable domain, completed using reference TRBV16 and TRBJ1-2, is GEEVAQTPKHLVRGEGQKAKLYCAPIKGHSYVFWYQQVLKNEFKFLISFQNENVFDETGMPKERFSAKCLPNSPCSLEIQATKLEDSAVYFCASSHTMTGQGAGYTFGSGTRLTVV.

This clone was recorded only once. This chain joins TRBV7-9 and TRBJ2-2; 10 bases match TRBD1. The germline V gene has CDR1 SEHNR and CDR2 FQNEAQ (reference sequence). The CDR3 runs to 16 residues. Unmatched junction bases numbered 7, after V lost 3 bases and J lost 6 bases. The CDR3 DNA reads as TGTGCCAGCAGCTTCTGGGACAGGGGATATGCCGGGGAGCTGTTTTTT. Encoded protein: CASSFWDRGYAGELFF.

The CDR3 spells CASSLHGTADSPLHF. Written as DNA, the CDR3 is TGTGCCAGCAGCTTACATGGGACAGCGGATTCACCCCTCCACTTT. The J gene is TRBJ1-6, the V gene TRBV7-3; 7 bases fit TRBD1. Germline V gene sequence: CDR1 SGHTA, CDR2 FQGTGA. With 2 bases clipped from V and 8 bases from J, the junction kept 6 bases outside the gene matches. The CDR3 contains 15 residues.

The rearrangement joins TRBV7-6 to TRBJ2-1; D remains ambiguous. There are 15 residues in the CDR3. Looked up from germline, CDR1 is SGHVS and CDR2 is FNYEAQ. The ends were cut back, 3 bases at V and 7 bases at J, with 16 bases in the middle. For the CDR3, the DNA is TGTGCCAGCAGCTTCATGGGCAGTTTCCCAAATGAGCAGTTCTTC. Protein product: CASSFMGSFPNEQFF.

V and J are TRBV5-1 and TRBJ2-3, with 8 bases aligning to TRBD2. V shed 4 bases, J shed 3 bases, and the junction held 10 bases outside the gene matches. There are 16 residues in the CDR3. CDR1 is SGHRS, CDR2 YFSETQ, per germline. CDR3 sequence: CASSQGLDRLTDTQYF. In DNA form, the CDR3 reads TGCGCCAGCAGCCAGGGACTAGACCGACTGACAGATACGCAGTATTTT.

The J gene is TRBJ1-6, the V gene TRBV15; D gene unclear. V lost 1 base and J 8 bases, leaving 6 bases between the germline ends. CDR3 size: 13 residues. Germline V gene sequence: CDR1 LNHNV, CDR2 YYDKDF (reference sequence). CDR3 coding DNA: TGTGCCACCAGCAGAGGTTCTGATTCACCCCTCCACTTT. As protein: CATSRGSDSPLHF. Full variable domain (missing parts from reference TRBV15 and TRBJ1-6): DAMVIQNPRYQVTQFGKPVTLSCSQTLNHNVMYWYQQKSSQAPKLLFHYYDKDFNNEADTPDNFQSRRPNTSFCFLDIRSPGLGDTAMYLCATSRGSDSPLHFGNGTRLTVT.

This chain connects TRBV5-1 to TRBJ2-6; TRBD1 is a possible D gene (6 bases). V lost 4 bases and J lost 4, with 12 bases in between. Germline-derived CDR1 and CDR2 are SGHRS and YFSETQ. The CDR3 is 15 residues long. DNA of the CDR3: TGCGCCAGCAGCGCCAGGGGTGGAGGGGCCAACGTCCTGACTTTC. Translation: CASSARGGGANVLTF. Full variable domain (remainder filled in from reference TRBV5-1 and TRBJ2-6): KAGVTQTPRYLIKTRGQQVTLSCSPISGHRSVSWYQQTPGQGLQFLFEYFSETQRNKGNFPGRFSGRQFSNSRSEMNVSTLELGDSALYLCASSARGGGANVLTFGAGSRLTVL.

The chain is built from TRBV7-6 and TRBJ2-3; 8 bases are a match to TRBD2. Germline V lookup: CDR1 SGHVS, CDR2 FNYEAQ. With V trimmed by 5 bases and J by 2 bases, 3 bases remained unmatched. The length of the CDR3 is 14 residues. The CDR3 DNA is TGTGCCAGCAGCCGCGGGGGGAACACAGATACGCAGTATTTT. Protein: CASSRGGNTDTQYF.

This clone was detected once. V is TRBV5-1 and J is TRBJ1-1; TRBD1 aligns across 7 bases. This CDR3 has 14 residues. Germline V gene data show CDR1 as SGHRS and CDR2 as YFSETQ. V lost 1 base and J lost 4; bases outside the gene matches: 4. CDR3 amino acids: CASSLTGVRTEAFF. In DNA form, the CDR3 reads TGCGCCAGCAGCTTGACAGGGGTTCGCACTGAAGCTTTCTTT.

The chain uses TRBV9 and TRBJ1-6; D gene unclear. Germline V lookup: CDR1 SGDLS, CDR2 YYNGEE. Trimming cost V 3 bases and J 0 bases, with 10 bases left between them. The CDR3 length is 16 residues. The CDR3 nucleotides read TGTGCCAGCAGCGCTCTGGAGAGCTCCTATAATTCACCCCTCCACTTT. Translation gives CASSALESSYNSPLHF.

The rearrangement joins TRBV7-9 to TRBJ2-1; D is possibly TRBD1 (7 bases). The V and J ends lost 7 bases and 9 bases respectively, with 19 bases between them. This CDR3 has 14 amino acids. Per germline, CDR1 SEHNR and CDR2 FQNEAQ (reference sequence). The CDR3 DNA is TGTGCCAGCACCCAGCCGCAGGGGGGAAGTGAGCAGTTCTTC. It translates to CASTQPQGGSEQFF.

The V and J genes are TRBV7-6 and TRBJ2-7; weak D call: TRBD2 (5 bases). V dropped 6 bases and J dropped 3 bases, with 15 bases sitting between them. CDR3 length equals 14 residues. Germline lookup yields CDR1 SGHVS and CDR2 FNYEAQ. The CDR3 sequence: CASSLVEGYYEQYF. The CDR3 coding sequence is TGTGCCAGCAGTCTAGTTGAGGGCTACTACGAGCAGTACTTC.